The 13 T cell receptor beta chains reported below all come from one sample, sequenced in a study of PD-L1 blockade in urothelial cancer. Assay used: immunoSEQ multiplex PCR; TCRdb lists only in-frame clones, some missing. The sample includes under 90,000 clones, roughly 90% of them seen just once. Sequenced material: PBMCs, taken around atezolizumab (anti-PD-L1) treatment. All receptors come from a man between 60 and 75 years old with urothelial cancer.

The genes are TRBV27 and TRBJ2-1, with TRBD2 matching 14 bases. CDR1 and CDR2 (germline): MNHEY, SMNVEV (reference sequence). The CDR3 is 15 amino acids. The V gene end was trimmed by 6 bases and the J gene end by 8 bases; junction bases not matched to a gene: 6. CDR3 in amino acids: CASSLRLAGGYEQFF. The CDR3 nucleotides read TGTGCCAGCAGCCTCAGACTAGCGGGAGGGTATGAGCAGTTCTTC.

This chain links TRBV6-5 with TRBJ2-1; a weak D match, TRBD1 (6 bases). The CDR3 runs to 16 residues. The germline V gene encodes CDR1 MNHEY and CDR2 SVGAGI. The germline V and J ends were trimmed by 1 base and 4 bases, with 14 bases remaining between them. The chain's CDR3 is CASSYLSGTRYNEQFF. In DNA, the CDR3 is TGTGCCAGCAGTTACTTATCCGGGACAAGATACAATGAGCAGTTCTTC.

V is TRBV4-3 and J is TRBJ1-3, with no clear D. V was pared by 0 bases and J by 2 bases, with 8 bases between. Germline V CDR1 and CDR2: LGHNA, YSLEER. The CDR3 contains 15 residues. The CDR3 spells CASSQELGTGNTIYF. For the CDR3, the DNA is TGCGCCAGCAGCCAAGAGCTAGGAACTGGAAACACCATATATTTT.

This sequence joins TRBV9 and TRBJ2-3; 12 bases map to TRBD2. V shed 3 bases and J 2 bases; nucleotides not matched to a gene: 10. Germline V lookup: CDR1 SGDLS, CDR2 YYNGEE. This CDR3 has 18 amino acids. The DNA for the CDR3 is TGTGCCAGCAGCGCCCCCGGGACTAGCGGGTCCCTCACAGATACGCAGTATTTT. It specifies CASSAPGTSGSLTDTQYF.

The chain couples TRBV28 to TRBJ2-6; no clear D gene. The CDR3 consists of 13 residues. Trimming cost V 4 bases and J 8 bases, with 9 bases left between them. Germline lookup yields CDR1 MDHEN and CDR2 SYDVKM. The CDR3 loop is CASSYEYPNVLTF. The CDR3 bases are TGTGCCAGCAGTTACGAGTACCCCAACGTCCTGACTTTC. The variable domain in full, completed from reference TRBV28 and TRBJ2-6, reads DVKVTQSSRYLVKRTGEKVFLECVQDMDHENMFWYRQDPGLGLRLIYFSYDVKMKEKGDIPEGYSVSREKKERFSLILESASTNQTSMYLCASSYEYPNVLTFGAGSRLTVL.

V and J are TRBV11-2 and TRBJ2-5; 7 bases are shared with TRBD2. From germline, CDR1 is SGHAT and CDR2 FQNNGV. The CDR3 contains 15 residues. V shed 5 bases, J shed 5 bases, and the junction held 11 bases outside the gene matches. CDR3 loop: CASSPQRGRVETQYF. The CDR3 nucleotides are TGTGCCAGCAGCCCCCAGCGGGGTCGGGTGGAGACCCAGTACTTC.

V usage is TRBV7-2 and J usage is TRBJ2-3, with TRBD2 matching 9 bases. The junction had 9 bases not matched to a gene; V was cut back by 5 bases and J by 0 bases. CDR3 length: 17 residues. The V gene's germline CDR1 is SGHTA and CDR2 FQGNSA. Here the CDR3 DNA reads TGTGCCAGCAGCCCAAGGACTAGCGCCACTAGCACAGATACGCAGTATTTT. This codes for CASSPRTSATSTDTQYF.

The DNA for the CDR3 is TGTGCTAGTGCCCCGGGACTAGCGGGGGCGGAAGAGGGCCAGTACTTC. The encoded protein is CASAPGLAGAEEGQYF. The V and J genes are TRBV12-5 and TRBJ2-5; 14 bases fit TRBD2. V shed 7 bases and J 10 bases; nucleotides not matched to a gene: 14. Germline V gene lookup returns CDR1 LGHNT and CDR2 FRNRAP. The CDR3 runs to 16 residues.

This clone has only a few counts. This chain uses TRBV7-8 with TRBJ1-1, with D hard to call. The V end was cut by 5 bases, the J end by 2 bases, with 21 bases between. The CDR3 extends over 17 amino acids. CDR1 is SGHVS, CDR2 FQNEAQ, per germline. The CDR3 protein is CASSPGGRPAFNTEAFF. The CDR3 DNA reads TGTGCCAGCAGCCCTGGAGGACGTCCCGCTTTCAACACTGAAGCTTTCTTT.

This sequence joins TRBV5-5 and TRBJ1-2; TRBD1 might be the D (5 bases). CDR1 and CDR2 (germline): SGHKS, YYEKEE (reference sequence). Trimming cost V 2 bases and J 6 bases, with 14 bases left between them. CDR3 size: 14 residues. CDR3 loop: CASSFRDFRDGYTF. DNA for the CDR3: TGTGCCAGCAGCTTTCGGGACTTTAGAGATGGCTACACCTTC.

The CDR3 protein is CASSRDRGNEQYF. In DNA, the CDR3 is TGCGCCAGCTCGAGGGACAGGGGCAACGAGCAGTACTTC. The rearrangement uses TRBV4-3 and TRBJ2-7, with TRBD1 identical over 10 bases. Germline values: CDR1 LGHNA, CDR2 YSLEER. This CDR3 contains 13 residues. With 8 bases clipped from V and 5 bases from J, the junction kept 6 bases outside the gene matches.

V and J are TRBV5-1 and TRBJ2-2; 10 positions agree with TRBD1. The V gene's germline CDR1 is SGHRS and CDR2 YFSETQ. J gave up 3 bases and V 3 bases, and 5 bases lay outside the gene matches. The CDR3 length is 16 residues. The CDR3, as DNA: TGCGCCAGCAGCTCAAGGACAGGGGGGTACACCGGGGAGCTGTTTTTT. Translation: CASSSRTGGYTGELFF.

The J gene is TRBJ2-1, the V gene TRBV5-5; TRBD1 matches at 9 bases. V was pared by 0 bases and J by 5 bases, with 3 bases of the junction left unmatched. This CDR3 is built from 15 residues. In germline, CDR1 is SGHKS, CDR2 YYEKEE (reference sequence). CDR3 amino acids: CASSLAGQGNNEQFF. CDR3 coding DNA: TGTGCCAGCAGCTTGGCCGGACAGGGGAACAATGAGCAGTTCTTC. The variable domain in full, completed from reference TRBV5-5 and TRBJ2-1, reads DAGVTQSPTHLIKTRGQQVTLRCSPISGHKSVSWYQQVLGQGPQFIFQYYEKEERGRGNFPDRFSARQFPNYSSELNVNALLLGDSALYLCASSLAGQGNNEQFFGPGTRLTVL.